One T cell receptor (beta chain) is described in this entry. Its specificity is not known. MiXCR, applied by TCRdb to the RT-PCR reads, yields one record per CDR3 protein. Found here are 710,000 or so distinct CDR3 sequences, more than 15% of them singletons; the top ten hold around a tenth. These data belong to a study of response to subunit inactivated influenza vaccine. General study points: Researchers suggested that each seasonal influenza vaccination recruits few new T cells.

This clonotype was obtained from a man aged 50-60 years who received an inactivated influenza vaccine. Sequences were derived from PBMCs from blood, sampled 11 to 12 days after vaccination.

The CDR3 loop is CASSKEETGGAAGELFF. DNA for the CDR3: TGTGCCAGTAGTAAGGAGGAGACAGGGGGCGCCGCGGGGGAGCTGTTTTTT. The rearrangement uses TRBV19 and TRBJ2-2; 10 nucleotides align to TRBD1. CDR1 is LNHDA, CDR2 SQIVND, per germline (reference sequence). Trimming cost V 4 bases and J 8 bases; bases outside gene matches: 13. This CDR3 region has 17 residues. The full variable domain, with the rest looked up from reference TRBV19 and TRBJ2-2, is DGGITQSPKYLFRKEGQNVTLSCEQNLNHDAMYWYRQDPGQGLRLIYYSQIVNDFQKGDIAEGYSVSREKKESFPLTVTSAQKNPTAFYLCASSKEETGGAAGELFFGEGSRLTVL.